These T cell receptor beta chains were read from a single sample in a study of OX40 agonist ivuxolimab in advanced cancers. TCRdb keeps only in-frame clones here, not all; method: immunoSEQ multiplex PCR. This sample has some 30,000 clones, with more than 70% found just once. Here the sequenced sample was CD4+ or CD8+ T cells sorted from blood, taken in a trial of the OX40 agonist ivuxolimab. These receptor sequences come from an adult with an advanced solid tumor such as melanoma, head and neck, liver or kidney cancer. Both conserved end residues are part of each CDR3. Each record gives: V gene, J gene, D gene, clone size, CDR3 protein, CDR3 DNA. The D gene is left open where the match is weak. Size is stated for part of the rows, as once, few or many counts, or as a class when the clone is expanded.

v_gene: TRBV7-9
j_gene: TRBJ1-4
d_gene: TRBD1
abundance: -
CDR3aa: CASSADRVLNEKLFF
CDR3nt: TGTGCCAGCAGCGCAGACAGGGTACTCAATGAAAAACTGTTTTTT

v_gene: TRBV29-1
j_gene: TRBJ1-2
d_gene: -
abundance: -
CDR3aa: CSVEGHGGVYGYTF
CDR3nt: TGCAGCGTTGAAGGCCATGGAGGGGTCTATGGCTACACCTTC

v_gene: TRBV7-9
j_gene: TRBJ1-1
d_gene: -
abundance: -
CDR3aa: CASSLGYTEAFF
CDR3nt: TGTGCCAGCAGCTTAGGGTATACTGAAGCTTTCTTT

v_gene: TRBV6-5
j_gene: TRBJ1-1
d_gene: -
abundance: -
CDR3aa: CASSYGATEAFF
CDR3nt: TGTGCCAGCAGTTACGGGGCTACTGAAGCTTTCTTT

v_gene: TRBV7-9
j_gene: TRBJ2-7
d_gene: TRBD2
abundance: once
CDR3aa: CASSPTDTLAGGHYEQYF
CDR3nt: TGTGCCAGCAGCCCAACGGACACTTTAGCGGGAGGGCACTACGAGCAGTACTTC

v_gene: TRBV10-3
j_gene: TRBJ2-1
d_gene: -
abundance: -
CDR3aa: CAISDPRGWDEQFF
CDR3nt: TGTGCCATCAGTGACCCTAGGGGGTGGGATGAGCAGTTCTTC

v_gene: TRBV28
j_gene: TRBJ2-1
d_gene: TRBD2
abundance: once
CDR3aa: CASSRPSGGYNEQFF
CDR3nt: TGTGCCAGCAGCCGCCCTAGCGGGGGTTACAATGAGCAGTTCTTC

v_gene: TRBV29-1
j_gene: TRBJ2-7
d_gene: -
abundance: -
CDR3aa: CSVMTVSSYEQYF
CDR3nt: TGCAGCGTTATGACAGTTAGCTCCTACGAGCAGTACTTC

v_gene: TRBV15
j_gene: TRBJ2-5
d_gene: -
abundance: -
CDR3aa: CATTTAVAPLTQYF
CDR3nt: TGTGCCACCACCACGGCGGTGGCTCCTTTGACCCAGTACTTC

v_gene: TRBV28
j_gene: TRBJ2-1
d_gene: TRBD2
abundance: few
CDR3aa: CASSRGLAGTEGEQFF
CDR3nt: TGTGCCAGCAGTCGGGGACTAGCGGGGACGGAGGGTGAGCAGTTCTTC

v_gene: TRBV28
j_gene: TRBJ2-7
d_gene: TRBD2
abundance: -
CDR3aa: CASTHGGGGYEQYF
CDR3nt: TGTGCCAGCACCCACGGGGGGGGCGGCTACGAGCAGTACTTC

v_gene: TRBV15
j_gene: TRBJ2-3
d_gene: -
abundance: once
CDR3aa: CATSRERGSTDTQYF
CDR3nt: TGTGCCACCAGCAGAGAGCGGGGTAGCACAGATACGCAGTATTTT

v_gene: TRBV7-8
j_gene: TRBJ1-5
d_gene: -
abundance: medium-sized
CDR3aa: CASSLRGGTGQPQHF
CDR3nt: TGTGCCAGCAGCTTACGGGGAGGGACGGGACAGCCCCAGCATTTT

v_gene: TRBV7-9
j_gene: TRBJ2-3
d_gene: -
abundance: -
CDR3aa: CASSTENATVEGTDTQYF
CDR3nt: TGTGCCAGCAGCACAGAAAACGCGACAGTGGAGGGGACAGATACGCAGTATTTT

v_gene: TRBV11-3
j_gene: TRBJ2-1
d_gene: -
abundance: -
CDR3aa: CASSLEFGGSPYNEQFF
CDR3nt: TGTGCCAGCAGCTTAGAGTTCGGTGGTAGCCCCTACAATGAGCAGTTCTTC

v_gene: TRBV6-6
j_gene: TRBJ1-5
d_gene: TRBD1
abundance: once
CDR3aa: CASSATGLGNQPQHF
CDR3nt: TGTGCCAGCAGTGCGACAGGGCTAGGCAATCAGCCCCAGCATTTT

v_gene: TRBV7-2
j_gene: TRBJ2-3
d_gene: TRBD2
abundance: -
CDR3aa: CASSLNTGLAGPDTQYF
CDR3nt: TGTGCCAGCAGCTTAAATACGGGACTAGCGGGCCCCGATACGCAGTATTTT

v_gene: TRBV10-1
j_gene: TRBJ2-7
d_gene: -
abundance: -
CDR3aa: CASSGTLGYEQYF
CDR3nt: TGCGCCAGCAGTGGGACCCTCGGTTACGAGCAGTACTTC

v_gene: TRBV7-9
j_gene: TRBJ2-1
d_gene: TRBD1
abundance: -
CDR3aa: CASSANDRAINEQFF
CDR3nt: TGTGCCAGCAGCGCAAACGACAGGGCTATCAATGAGCAGTTCTTC

v_gene: TRBV7-9
j_gene: TRBJ2-2
d_gene: -
abundance: -
CDR3aa: CASSLLDFTGELFF
CDR3nt: TGTGCCAGCAGCTTACTAGACTTCACCGGGGAGCTGTTTTTT

v_gene: TRBV7-8
j_gene: TRBJ2-1
d_gene: -
abundance: -
CDR3aa: CASSLARGGSEQFF
CDR3nt: TGTGCCAGCAGCTTAGCCCGAGGGGGGAGTGAGCAGTTCTTC

v_gene: TRBV9
j_gene: TRBJ2-2
d_gene: -
abundance: -
CDR3aa: CASSGGRPGELFF
CDR3nt: TGTGCCAGCAGCGGGGGGAGGCCCGGGGAGCTGTTTTTT

v_gene: TRBV7-2
j_gene: TRBJ2-7
d_gene: -
abundance: -
CDR3aa: CASSLWGPSYEQYF
CDR3nt: TGTGCCAGCAGCTTATGGGGACCCTCCTACGAGCAGTACTTC